The 11 T cell receptor beta chains reported below all come from one sample, sequenced in a study of Ad26.COV2.S vaccination and SARS-CoV-2 variants. As for treatment: 15 to 20 received Ad26.COV2.S at low or high dose, single or two shots; 5 received placebo; per-sample allocation not given. All samples were drawn on day 63, counting from the first vaccine or placebo injection. Method: immunoSEQ multiplex PCR; TCRdb's copy keeps in-frame clones and lacks some. The top ten hold about 5% of the sample, which has around 300,000 clones, 75% to 90% seen once. The sequenced sample was peripheral blood, obtained in a trial of Ad26.COV2.S vaccine versus placebo. These receptors originate from a person aged 18-65 years who received the Ad26.COV2.S COVID-19 vaccine or a placebo.

V usage is TRBV5-6 and J usage is TRBJ2-5; D may correspond to TRBD1 or TRBD2 (5 bases each). CDR3 size: 14 residues. V dropped 1 base and J dropped 5 bases, with 12 bases sitting between them. From germline, CDR1 is SGHDT and CDR2 YYEEEE. The CDR3 DNA is TGTGCCAGCAGCTTGTCGGGACGCCGGGAGACCCAGTACTTC. Translated: CASSLSGRRETQYF.

The genes are TRBV4-2 and TRBJ1-1; no firm D call. Per germline, CDR1 LGHNA and CDR2 YNFKEQ. The V and J ends lost 4 bases and 7 bases respectively, with 13 bases between them. The CDR3 spans 13 residues. CDR3 region: CASSRNTPSEAFF. For the CDR3, the DNA is TGTGCCAGCAGCCGAAATACTCCAAGTGAAGCTTTCTTT.

The V call is TRBV21-1, the J call TRBJ1-4. TRBV21-1 is labeled a pseudogene. The CDR3 runs to 16 residues. The CDR3 spells CASPKEGMVLCEKLFF. CDR3 nucleotides: TGTGCCAGCCCCAAGGAGGGGATGGTGTTGTGCGAAAAACTGTTTTTT.

The V call is TRBV19, the J call TRBJ1-6, with D perhaps TRBD1 (5 bases). CDR1 and CDR2 from the germline V gene are LNHDA and SQIVND (reference sequence). There are 17 residues in the CDR3. Trimming removed 3 bases from V and 0 bases from J, with 12 bases in between. CDR3 region: CASSIGDGSSYNSPLHF. For the CDR3, the DNA is TGTGCCAGTAGTATTGGGGACGGCAGCTCCTATAATTCACCCCTCCACTTT.

The rearrangement uses TRBV5-1 and TRBJ1-1; TRBD1 aligns across 9 bases. This CDR3 is built from 11 residues. CDR1 and CDR2 from the germline V gene are SGHRS and YFSETQ. The V segment lost 3 bases and the J segment 10 bases; nucleotides outside the gene matches: 1. The CDR3 sequence: CASSSDRGAFF. Here the CDR3 DNA reads TGCGCCAGCAGCTCGGACAGGGGAGCTTTCTTT.

The chain joins TRBV7-9 to TRBJ2-2; 9 nucleotides line up with TRBD1. This CDR3 spans 15 amino acids. The germline CDR1 and CDR2 sequences are SEHNR and FQNEAQ (reference sequence). Trimming removed 5 bases from V and 5 bases from J; junction bases left unmatched: 6. CDR3 protein: CASSSQTGGTGELFF. In DNA, the CDR3 is TGTGCCAGCAGCAGTCAGACAGGGGGGACCGGGGAGCTGTTTTTT.

V usage is TRBV7-8 and J usage is TRBJ2-3; weak D call: TRBD2 (6 bases). The CDR3 runs to 16 residues. V dropped 5 bases and J dropped 3 bases, with 18 bases sitting between them. Germline V lookup: CDR1 SGHVS, CDR2 FQNEAQ. The CDR3 here is CASSPIDGAGTDTQYF. The CDR3 DNA sequence: TGTGCCAGCAGCCCAATCGACGGGGCGGGAACAGATACGCAGTATTTT.

The gene calls are TRBV24-1 and TRBJ2-1, with D possibly TRBD2 on 7 matching bases. Trimming pared 4 bases from V and 6 bases from J, leaving 18 bases between. Per the germline V gene, CDR1 is KGHDR and CDR2 is SFDVKD. This CDR3 is built from 16 residues. CDR3 sequence reads: CATSDVPGGHGNEQFF. The CDR3 bases are TGTGCCACCAGTGACGTCCCGGGGGGCCACGGCAATGAGCAGTTCTTC.

The chain couples TRBV20-1 to TRBJ1-1; D gene unclear. This CDR3 region has 12 residues. The germline CDR1 and CDR2 sequences are DFQATT and SNEGSKA (reference sequence). The germline V and J ends were trimmed by 3 bases and 8 bases, with 13 bases remaining between them. CDR3 DNA: TGCAGTGCTAGTAGAGGAGACGAAGAAGCTTTCTTT. It specifies CSASRGDEEAFF.

The chain has TRBV28 and TRBJ2-5; TRBD1 might be the D (7 bases). This CDR3 has 14 amino acids. With 2 bases removed from V and 5 bases from J, the gap between germline ends came to 12 bases. Germline V lookup: CDR1 MDHEN, CDR2 SYDVKM. The CDR3 spells CASSLQGGMETQYF. CDR3 DNA sequence: TGTGCCAGCAGTTTACAGGGGGGTATGGAGACCCAGTACTTC. Combining the CDR3 with reference TRBV28 and TRBJ2-5 gives the whole variable domain DVKVTQSSRYLVKRTGEKVFLECVQDMDHENMFWYRQDPGLGLRLIYFSYDVKMKEKGDIPEGYSVSREKKERFSLILESASTNQTSMYLCASSLQGGMETQYFGPGTRLLVL.

The V call is TRBV7-9, the J call TRBJ2-3, with D perhaps matching TRBD1 or TRBD2 (6 bases each). This CDR3 region has 16 residues. Between the trimmed V and J ends, which lost 0 bases and 2 bases, there was a span of 12 bases. The germline V gene has CDR1 SEHNR and CDR2 FQNEAQ (reference sequence). DNA for the CDR3: TGTGCCAGCAGCTTAGCCAGGGGAGGCAACACAGATACGCAGTATTTT. Its translation: CASSLARGGNTDTQYF. Full variable domain (remainder filled in from reference TRBV7-9 and TRBJ2-3): DTGVSQNPRHKITKRGQNVTFRCDPISEHNRLYWYRQTLGQGPEFLTYFQNEAQLEKSRLLSDRFSAERPKGSFSTLEIQRTEQGDSAMYLCASSLARGGNTDTQYFGPGTRLTVL.